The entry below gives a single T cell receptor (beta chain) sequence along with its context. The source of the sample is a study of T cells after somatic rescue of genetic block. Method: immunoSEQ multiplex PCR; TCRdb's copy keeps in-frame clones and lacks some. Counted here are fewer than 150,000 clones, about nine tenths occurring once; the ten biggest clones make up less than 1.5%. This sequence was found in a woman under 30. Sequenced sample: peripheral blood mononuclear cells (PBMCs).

CDR3 region: CASSLTGTGFGSPLHF. As DNA, the CDR3 is TGTGCCAGCAGCTTGACCGGGACAGGGTTTGGTTCACCCCTCCACTTT. The rearrangement uses TRBV5-5 and TRBJ1-6; 9 bases map to TRBD1. CDR3 size: 16 residues. The germline V gene has CDR1 SGHKS and CDR2 YYEKEE (reference sequence). The V and J ends lost 1 base and 9 bases, in that order; junction bases with no gene match: 8.